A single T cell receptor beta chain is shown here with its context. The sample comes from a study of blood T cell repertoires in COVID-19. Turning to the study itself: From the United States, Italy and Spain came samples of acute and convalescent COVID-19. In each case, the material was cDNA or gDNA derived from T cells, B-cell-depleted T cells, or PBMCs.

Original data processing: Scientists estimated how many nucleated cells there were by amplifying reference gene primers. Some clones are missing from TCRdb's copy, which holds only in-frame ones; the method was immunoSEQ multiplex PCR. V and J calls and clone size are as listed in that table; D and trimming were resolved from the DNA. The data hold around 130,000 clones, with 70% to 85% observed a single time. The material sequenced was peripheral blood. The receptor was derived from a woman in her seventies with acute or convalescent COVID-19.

CDR3 sequence reads: CASSPMPTGSSYNSPLHF. In DNA form, the CDR3 reads TGTGCCAGCTCACCGATGCCGACGGGAAGCTCCTATAATTCACCCCTCCACTTT. The gene calls are TRBV18 and TRBJ1-6; D not resolved. The germline gives CDR1 KGHSH, CDR2 LQKENI. The germline V and J ends were trimmed by 3 bases and 0 bases, with 15 bases remaining between them. The CDR3 has 18 amino acids.